This T cell receptor (beta chain) stems from a study of graft-versus-host responses after intestinal transplantation (dated by TCRdb to the early 2020s). A note on the overall study: The transplants that recipients received were multivisceral, liver-intestinal, or isolated intestinal. Rather than going through the commercial service, samples from three later patients were sequenced in-house on an Illumina MiSeq and processed with MiXCR. A peak of at least 4% donor T cells among recipient peripheral blood mononuclear cells was the definition used for donor T cell macrochimerism. The cohort enrolled 20 to 30 intestinal transplant recipients including one retransplant, and a few patients lacking pretransplant specimens were excluded. Every recipient was given anti-thymocyte globulin induction, followed by approximately three years of maintenance tacrolimus and steroids. After intestinal transplantation, graft-versus-host and host-versus-graft alloreactive T cell clones were followed in the graft, circulation and bone marrow using bulk TCR-beta CDR3 sequencing. Alloreactive clones were identified by sequencing pre-transplant mixed lymphocyte reaction products and comparing these products with unstimulated pre-transplant donor and recipient T cells.

The meaning of the sample's time point label: cells obtained before transplantation from donor or recipient. CD3+CD4+ and CD3+CD8+ populations were FACS-sorted from unstimulated pre-transplant donor and recipient cells taken from spleen or lymph nodes. Libraries were constructed by the immunoSEQ multiplex PCR assay. For most patients, genomic DNA was isolated using the Qiagen DNeasy Blood and Tissue Kit and was shipped frozen to Adaptive Biotechnologies for TCR sequencing. High-throughput TCR-beta CDR3 sequencing of genomic DNA from most patients was performed by Adaptive Biotechnologies. The paper's processing steps were these. TCR sequencing data for approximately 17 patients were retrieved from Adaptive's ImmunoSEQ software; three other patients were processed with MiXCR and VDJtools. To correct CD4 versus CD8 sorting errors, sequences present in both subsets at a frequency ratio below 5:1 were removed. CDR3 nucleotide sequences shared by donor and recipient were removed because the origin of these sequences could not be assigned. At least 2-fold expansion over unstimulated cells and a minimum CFSE-low frequency of 0.002% (template counts) or 0.001% (read counts) were required for clones to be classified as alloreactive. A clone was considered mappable if detected in the sequenced pre-transplant spleen, lymph node, or MLR CFSE-low populations of the donor or recipient. The cumulative frequency of alloreactive clones was calculated as a percentage of all sequences, weighted by copy number. TCRdb carries this immuneACCESS record with in-frame sequences only. Its versions omit some clonotypes, under half of them owing to an unresolved V gene in the studies checked, with the rest unexplained. That table furnishes V, J and clone size, whereas the DNA furnished D and trimming. The sample table records 35,000 to 45,000 clones; around 94% of these occur just once. The ten largest clones add up to approximately 0.22% of the sample.

A word on this clone: The specificity of this receptor is unknown. No base qualities exist here, and no much larger clone lies one base off it.

Overall study outcomes, separate from this receptor: GvH clones were detected in recipient bone marrow, and some appeared earlier in ileal mucosa or blood, consistent with an intestinal mucosal origin. In patients with donor T cell macrochimerism, the allografts had high GvH to HvG T cell clonal ratios. Conclusions were limited by the relatively low number and heterogeneity of intestinal transplant patients. Peak levels of circulating GvH clones were associated with declines in HvG clones early after transplant.

V and J are trimmed by 6 bases and 5 bases, and the gene matches miss 13 bases of the junction. The germline V gene specifies KGHSH as CDR1 and LQKENI as CDR2. From the cysteine up to the phenylalanine, the CDR3 has a length of 16 residues. The CDR3 DNA has 48 bases and is translated from base 1. The sequence was obtained from a human donor who was the organ donor for an intestinal transplant. Sequenced here: unstimulated CD4+ T cells sorted from spleen or lymph node cells, sampled before transplant. The rearrangement combines TRBV18 with TRBJ2-7; 10 bases in the middle match TRBD2. Here is the DNA: TGTGCCAGCTCCCCCACGTTAAGCGGGGGGGCCGACGAGCAGTACTTC. Its coded protein is CASSPTLSGGADEQYF.